This entry is about one T cell receptor (beta chain). As yet, its antigen is unknown. Extraction yielded at least 6 micrograms of total RNA per sample. For the second PCR, which ran for roughly 7 to 11 cycles, a sample-barcoded 5' primer and a J-beta primer mix were used. A single record per CDR3 protein comes from TCRdb applying MiXCR to the 5' RACE reads. The data show some 930,000 distinct CDR3 sequences, about 27% seen once. This CDR3 region has 15 residues. V lost 6 bases, J lost 0 bases, and 14 bases lay in between. From germline, CDR1 is MNHNY and CDR2 SVGAGI (reference sequence). These data come from a study of blood T cells in healthy people across ages. Study-level points and caveats: From one million sequenced T cells, diversity estimates were lower bounds.

This sample also appeared in a second study, on T cells of mothers and their children. As that report states: Healthy Caucasian mothers, a few in number, and their six children were the donors.

The clonotype originates from a woman in her thirties or forties in good health. The chain employs TRBV6-6 and TRBJ1-1, with D possibly being TRBD1 (5 bases). Specimen: blood. CDR3 bases: TGTGCCAGCAGAAGGGACGCTCGCATGAACACTGAAGCTTTCTTT. It codes for CASRRDARMNTEAFF.